One T cell receptor beta chain is described in this entry. Its antigen remains unknown. TCRdb's copy holds only in-frame clones and misses some; the assay was immunoSEQ multiplex PCR. The top ten hold around a tenth of the sample, which has roughly 120,000 clones, roughly 87% seen once. The data are from a study of T cell responses to AZD1222 COVID-19 vaccine. Findings of the study overall: Clonal diversity was possibly underestimated; the donors were predominantly white British and more often female. CD4 TCRs covered the whole spike, strongest at regions 160-218 and 743-854. Repertoires in all cases were sampled only once the peak T cell response had passed. The breadth and depth of Spike-specific TCRs increased once two AZD1222 doses had been given.

Germline values: CDR1 SGHDT, CDR2 YYEEEE. With V trimmed by 4 bases and J by 4 bases, 9 bases remained unmatched. The length of the CDR3 is 16 residues. The V gene is TRBV5-6, the J gene TRBJ2-3; TRBD1 aligns across 10 bases. The source was peripheral blood, collected on day 0 of AZD1222 vaccination. The TCR originated in an adult in good health. Here the CDR3 reads CASSQPGTGVADTQYF. In DNA, the CDR3 is TGTGCCAGCAGCCAACCCGGGACAGGGGTGGCAGATACGCAGTATTTT.